The 15 T cell receptor beta chains presented below share a single source sample, sequenced in a study of blood T cell repertoires in COVID-19. Measured with immunoSEQ multiplex PCR; TCRdb has only the in-frame clones, and not every one. The profile shows about 77,000 clones, about 80% of them singletons. Input material: peripheral blood. The source is a woman aged 70-85 years with acute or convalescent COVID-19.

V gene TRBV7-8 combines with J gene TRBJ1-5, with a possible D match to TRBD1 (5 bases). V was clipped by 1 base and J by 0 bases, with 13 bases between them. This CDR3 has 17 amino acids. In germline, CDR1 is SGHVS, CDR2 FQNEAQ. CDR3 in DNA: TGTGCCAGCAGCTTAGAGTGGAGGGGAAATAGCAATCAGCCCCAGCATTTT. Amino acids: CASSLEWRGNSNQPQHF.

This chain joins TRBV7-2 and TRBJ2-2; 8 positions agree with TRBD1. V dropped 5 bases and J dropped 6; count of bases not matched to a gene: 11. This CDR3 spans 16 amino acids. The germline V gene encodes CDR1 SGHTA and CDR2 FQGNSA. CDR3 DNA sequence: TGTGCCAGCAGCCCGCAGGCACAGGGGGTGGCCGGGGAGCTGTTTTTT. This gives the protein CASSPQAQGVAGELFF.

The rearrangement joins TRBV2 to TRBJ2-7, with D perhaps TRBD1 (7 bases). Per the germline V gene, CDR1 is SNHLY and CDR2 is FYNNEI. The length of the CDR3 is 16 residues. The germline V and J ends were trimmed by 4 bases and 1 base, with 17 bases remaining between them. CDR3 nucleotides: TGTGCCAGCAGTGGACAGGGTTATGCGGGATCCTACGAGCAGTACTTC. Its translation: CASSGQGYAGSYEQYF.

The V and J genes are TRBV3-1 (or the pseudogene TRBV3-2) and TRBJ2-3; 11 bases match TRBD2. The germline V gene encodes CDR1 LGHDT and CDR2 YNNKEL (reference sequence). This CDR3 region has 14 residues. Trimming at V came to 5 bases and at J to 6 bases, leaving 4 bases not matched to a gene. Here the CDR3 DNA reads TGTGCCAGCAGCTTTAGCGGGGGGGATGATACGCAGTATTTT. Translation: CASSFSGGDDTQYF.

The rearrangement joins TRBV24-1 to TRBJ2-5; 9 bases agree with TRBD2. The CDR3 is 15 amino acids. V lost 7 bases and J lost 5; bases outside the gene matches: 10. Looked up from germline, CDR1 is KGHDR and CDR2 is SFDVKD. CDR3: CATSNPSGVWETQYF. The CDR3 nucleotides read TGTGCCACCAGCAACCCTAGCGGGGTGTGGGAGACCCAGTACTTC.

The CDR3 is CASSPFGGGSAETQYF. DNA for the CDR3: TGTGCCAGCAGCCCGTTCGGGGGGGGATCAGCAGAGACCCAGTACTTC. This chain uses TRBV9 with TRBJ2-5, with 8 bases aligning to TRBD2. The CDR3 spans 16 residues. Germline-derived CDR1 and CDR2 are SGDLS and YYNGEE. The junction had 12 bases not matched to a gene; V was cut back by 4 bases and J by 4 bases.

This clone has a single count. V gene TRBV4-1 combines with J gene TRBJ1-4; 9 bases are shared with TRBD1. Trimming at V came to 1 base and at J to 8 bases, leaving 5 bases not matched to a gene. This CDR3 region has 15 residues. Per the germline V gene, CDR1 is MGHRA and CDR2 is YSYEKL. For the CDR3, the DNA is TGCGCCAGCAGCCAAGCTGGGACAGGGTACGAAAAACTGTTTTTT. Translation: CASSQAGTGYEKLFF.

This sequence joins TRBV5-1 and TRBJ1-6; D is uncertain. The germline gives CDR1 SGHRS, CDR2 YFSETQ. The CDR3 has 14 residues. The ends were cut back, 4 bases at V and 7 bases at J, with 12 bases in the middle. DNA of the CDR3: TGCGCCAGCAGCCCTGGTATAGCGAATTCACCCCTCCACTTT. Translating gives CASSPGIANSPLHF.

The gene calls are TRBV7-9 and TRBJ2-5, with 11 nucleotides matching TRBD1. Germline CDR1 is SEHNR and CDR2 is FQNEAQ (reference sequence). The CDR3 has 16 amino acids. Trimming cost V 5 bases and J 2 bases; bases outside gene matches: 7. The CDR3: CASSGTRDRGQETQYF. CDR3 nucleotide sequence: TGTGCCAGCAGCGGAACCCGGGACAGGGGGCAAGAGACCCAGTACTTC.

CDR3 nucleotides: TGTGCCAGCACCAAAGGAGGGGCGAGTGATGGCTACACCTTC. This sequence encodes CASTKGGASDGYTF. This chain uses TRBV7-2 with TRBJ1-2, with a possible D match to TRBD1 (5 bases). Trimming left V 7 bases short and J 6 bases short, with 18 bases between. This CDR3 is built from 14 residues. CDR1 is SGHTA, CDR2 FQGNSA, per germline.

There are a few counts of this clone. The V call is TRBV29-1, the J call TRBJ1-4; D is perhaps TRBD1 (6 bases). The CDR3 runs to 15 residues. Germline V gene data show CDR1 as SQVTM and CDR2 as ANQGSEA. Between the trimmed V and J ends, which lost 6 bases and 7 bases, there was a span of 21 bases. The CDR3 DNA follows: TGCAGCGTCCGTTTCTGGACCCAGGGGTCTGAAAAACTGTTTTTT. Translating it yields CSVRFWTQGSEKLFF.

The chain has TRBV4-3 and TRBJ2-7, with D hard to call. Trimming cost V 0 bases and J 4 bases, with 13 bases left between them. The CDR3 covers 15 residues. Germline lookup yields CDR1 LGHNA and CDR2 YSLEER. The CDR3 DNA is TGCGCCAGCAGCCAAGATACCGGGTCGTTGTACGAGCAGTACTTC. Translated: CASSQDTGSLYEQYF.

This chain joins TRBV23-1 and TRBJ1-5; the D gene is possibly TRBD1 (6 bases). TRBV23-1 is flagged as an ORF with uncertain function. The V gene lost 6 bases and the J gene lost 8 bases, with 14 bases spanning the gap. The CDR3 contains 13 residues. Written as DNA, the CDR3 is TGCGCCAGCAGGGGTACAGGGAGTAAGCCCCAGCATTTT. This gives the protein CASRGTGSKPQHF.

The chain recombines TRBV18 with TRBJ1-5; D not certain. Germline V gene lookup returns CDR1 KGHSH and CDR2 LQKENI. The CDR3 totals 16 residues. Between the trimmed V and J ends, which lost 6 bases and 3 bases, there was a span of 18 bases. The CDR3 DNA sequence: TGTGCCAGCTCCGCCAGCGTCAGGAGGGCCAATCAGCCCCAGCATTTT. Protein product: CASSASVRRANQPQHF.

The gene calls are TRBV12-2 and TRBJ1-6. TRBV12-2 is a listed pseudogene. This CDR3 has 15 residues. The CDR3 reads CASRLVTGGDSPLHF. The CDR3 region has the DNA TGTGCAAGTCGCTTAGTAACCGGCGGCGATTCACCCCTCCACTTT.